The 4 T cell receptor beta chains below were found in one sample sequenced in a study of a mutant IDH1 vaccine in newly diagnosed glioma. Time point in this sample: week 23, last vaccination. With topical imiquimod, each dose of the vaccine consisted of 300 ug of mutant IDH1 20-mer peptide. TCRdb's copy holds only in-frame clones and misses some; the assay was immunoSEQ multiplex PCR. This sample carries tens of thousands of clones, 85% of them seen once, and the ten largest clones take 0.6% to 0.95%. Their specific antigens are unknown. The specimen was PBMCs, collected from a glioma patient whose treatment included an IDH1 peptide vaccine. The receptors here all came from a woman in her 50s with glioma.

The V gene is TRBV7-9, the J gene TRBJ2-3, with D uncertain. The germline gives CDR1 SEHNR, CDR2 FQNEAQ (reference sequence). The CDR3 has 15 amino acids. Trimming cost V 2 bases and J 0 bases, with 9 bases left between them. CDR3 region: CASSLTLGSTDTQYF. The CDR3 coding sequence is TGTGCCAGCAGCTTAACGCTAGGCAGCACAGATACGCAGTATTTT.

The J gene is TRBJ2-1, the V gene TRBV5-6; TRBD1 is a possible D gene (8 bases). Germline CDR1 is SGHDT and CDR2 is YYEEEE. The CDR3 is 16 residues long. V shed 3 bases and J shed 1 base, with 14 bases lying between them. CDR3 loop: CASSWLQGGSYNEQFF. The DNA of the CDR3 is TGTGCCAGCAGCTGGTTACAGGGGGGGTCCTACAATGAGCAGTTCTTC.

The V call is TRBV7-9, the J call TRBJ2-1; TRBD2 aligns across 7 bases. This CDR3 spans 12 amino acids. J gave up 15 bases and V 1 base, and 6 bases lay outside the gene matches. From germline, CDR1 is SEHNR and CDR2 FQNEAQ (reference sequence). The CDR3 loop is CASSLVLSGWFF. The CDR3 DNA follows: TGTGCCAGCAGCTTAGTCCTTAGCGGGTGGTTCTTC.

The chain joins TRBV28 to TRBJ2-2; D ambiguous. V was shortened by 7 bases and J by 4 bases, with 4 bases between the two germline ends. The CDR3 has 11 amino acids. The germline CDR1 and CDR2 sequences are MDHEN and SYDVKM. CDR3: CASMGTGELFF. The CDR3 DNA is TGTGCCAGCATGGGCACCGGGGAGCTGTTTTTT. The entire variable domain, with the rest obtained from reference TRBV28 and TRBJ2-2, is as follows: DVKVTQSSRYLVKRTGEKVFLECVQDMDHENMFWYRQDPGLGLRLIYFSYDVKMKEKGDIPEGYSVSREKKERFSLILESASTNQTSMYLCASMGTGELFFGEGSRLTVL.